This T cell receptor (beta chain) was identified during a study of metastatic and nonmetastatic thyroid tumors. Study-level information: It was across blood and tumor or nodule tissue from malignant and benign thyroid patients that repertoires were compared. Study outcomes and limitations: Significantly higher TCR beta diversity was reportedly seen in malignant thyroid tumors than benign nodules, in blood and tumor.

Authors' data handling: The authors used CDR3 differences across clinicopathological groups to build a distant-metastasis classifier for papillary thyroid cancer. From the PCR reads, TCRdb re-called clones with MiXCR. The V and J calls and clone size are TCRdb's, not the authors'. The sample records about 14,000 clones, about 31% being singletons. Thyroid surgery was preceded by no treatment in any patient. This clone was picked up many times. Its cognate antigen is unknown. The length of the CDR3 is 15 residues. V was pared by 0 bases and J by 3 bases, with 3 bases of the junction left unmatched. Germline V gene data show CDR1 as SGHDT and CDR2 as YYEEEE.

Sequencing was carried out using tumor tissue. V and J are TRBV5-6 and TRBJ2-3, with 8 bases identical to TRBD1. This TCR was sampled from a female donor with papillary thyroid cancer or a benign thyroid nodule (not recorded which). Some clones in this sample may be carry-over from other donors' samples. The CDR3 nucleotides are TGTGCCAGCAGCTTGGGCGGACAGGGTACAGATACGCAGTATTTT. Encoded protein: CASSLGGQGTDTQYF.